This is a list of T cell receptor beta chains from one sample in a study of T cell responses to AZD1222 COVID-19 vaccine. The protocol was immunoSEQ multiplex PCR, while the TCRdb copy is restricted to in-frame clones and leaves out a portion. This table holds over 150,000 clones, more than 85% found once. This specimen consisted of peripheral blood, obtained 28 days after the second AZD1222 dose. All receptors come from an adult who received the AZD1222 COVID-19 vaccine. CDR3s include the opening cysteine and the closing phenylalanine or tryptophan. D genes are given only for firm matches. Not every row has a clone size; where given, it reads once, few, many or a size class.

>TRBV5-1|TRBJ1-2|NA|NA
CASSSLGYYGYTF
TGCGCCAGCAGCTCATTGGGATACTATGGCTACACCTTC
>TRBV6-2/TRBV6-3|TRBJ2-3|NA|NA
CASSYSGSGGGDLDTQYF
TGTGCCAGCAGTTACTCGGGGAGCGGAGGAGGGGATTTGGATACGCAGTATTTT
>TRBV12-3/TRBV12-4|TRBJ2-2|NA|NA
CASSLLNTGELFF
TGTGCCAGCAGTTTGTTGAACACCGGGGAGCTGTTTTTT
>TRBV5-3|TRBJ2-1|NA|NA
CARSLRVYNEQFF
TGTGCCAGAAGCTTGAGAGTGTACAATGAGCAGTTCTTC
>TRBV30|TRBJ2-7|NA|NA
CAWSSFNEQYF
TGTGCCTGGAGTTCTTTTAACGAGCAGTACTTC
>TRBV5-4|TRBJ2-1|TRBD2|once
CASSPGRSAYNEQFF
TGTGCCAGCAGCCCCGGGAGGTCCGCCTACAATGAGCAGTTCTTC
>TRBV3-1/TRBV3-2|TRBJ2-1|NA|NA
CASSKRGRGAASDEQFF
TGTGCCAGCAGTAAAAGAGGGCGTGGGGCAGCCAGCGATGAGCAGTTCTTC
>TRBV4-2|TRBJ2-7|TRBD1|NA
CASSQGQGSYEQYF
TGTGCCAGCAGCCAAGGACAGGGCTCCTACGAGCAGTACTTC
>TRBV6-5|TRBJ1-2|NA|NA
CASSSDRNYGYTF
TGTGCCAGCAGTTCCGACAGGAACTATGGCTACACCTTC
>TRBV18|TRBJ1-2|TRBD1|once
CASSPGQEHYGYTF
TGTGCCAGCTCACCGGGACAGGAACACTATGGCTACACCTTC
>TRBV10-1|TRBJ2-7|NA|NA
CASSENGYEQYF
TGCGCCAGCAGTGAGAATGGCTACGAGCAGTACTTC
>TRBV28|TRBJ1-1|NA|NA
CASSPLGLSGNTEAFF
TGTGCCAGCAGTCCCCTAGGTTTGTCAGGGAACACTGAAGCTTTCTTT
>TRBV28|TRBJ2-1|TRBD2|NA
CASSTQTSASYNEQFF
TGTGCCAGCAGTACCCAGACTAGCGCCTCCTACAATGAGCAGTTCTTC
>TRBV18|TRBJ1-4|NA|NA
CASSPAGAVREKLFF
TGTGCCAGCTCACCGGCAGGGGCTGTCAGGGAAAAACTGTTTTTT
>TRBV5-1|TRBJ2-1|TRBD1|once
CASSFWTGPSGGEQFF
TGCGCCAGCAGCTTTTGGACAGGGCCGAGTGGGGGTGAGCAGTTCTTC
>TRBV6-4|TRBJ1-2|NA|NA
CASSENEWGESGVYGYTF
TGTGCCAGCAGTGAAAACGAGTGGGGGGAGTCAGGGGTCTATGGCTACACCTTC
>TRBV5-1|TRBJ2-3|TRBD2|once
CASSLASGRGRDTQYF
TGCGCCAGCAGCTTGGCAAGCGGGAGGGGGCGAGATACGCAGTATTTT
>TRBV7-9|TRBJ2-5|NA|NA
CASSLAGTGVGTQYF
TGTGCCAGCAGCTTAGCCGGGACTGGAGTAGGGACCCAGTACTTC
>TRBV11-2|TRBJ1-3|NA|NA
CASSLVPGNTIYF
TGTGCCAGCAGCTTAGTTCCCGGAAACACCATATATTTT
>TRBV19|TRBJ2-3|TRBD2|NA
CASSLPGSGRPDTQYF
TGTGCCAGTAGTCTCCCGGGTAGCGGGAGGCCAGATACGCAGTATTTT
>TRBV25-1|TRBJ2-4|NA|NA
CASSEVRGVQYF
TGTGCCAGCAGTGAGGTTCGAGGGGTTCAGTACTTC
>TRBV9|TRBJ1-1|TRBD1|NA
CASSAPGQGVGNEAFF
TGTGCCAGCAGCGCCCCGGGACAGGGAGTCGGTAATGAAGCTTTCTTT
>TRBV5-1|TRBJ2-1|NA|NA
CASSYGWSGRPGEQFF
TGCGCCAGCAGCTATGGGTGGTCAGGGCGTCCAGGTGAGCAGTTCTTC
>TRBV7-2|TRBJ2-2|NA|once
CASSSSSGIPGELFF
TGTGCCAGCAGCTCGTCTTCGGGGATTCCCGGGGAGCTGTTTTTT
>TRBV2|TRBJ2-5|NA|NA
CASSEEMGSQQETQYF
TGTGCCAGCAGTGAAGAGATGGGCAGCCAACAAGAGACCCAGTACTTC
>TRBV6-2/TRBV6-3|TRBJ2-1|NA|NA
CASSQTGDEQFF
TGTGCCAGCAGCCAAACTGGGGATGAGCAGTTCTTC
>TRBV10-2|TRBJ2-3|NA|NA
CASSESNTQYF
TGCGCCAGCAGTGAGTCCAATACGCAGTATTTT
>TRBV5-5|TRBJ1-1|NA|NA
CASSLVPGEGNTEAFF
TGTGCCAGCAGCCTAGTACCAGGGGAGGGGAACACTGAAGCTTTCTTT
>TRBV5-4|TRBJ2-2|NA|NA
CASSLPGSGELFF
TGTGCCAGCAGCTTACCAGGTTCCGGGGAGCTGTTTTTT
>TRBV28|TRBJ2-5|TRBD2|few
CASSSLAGGQETQYF
TGTGCCAGCAGTTCCCTAGCGGGAGGCCAAGAGACCCAGTACTTC
>TRBV4-1|TRBJ1-2|NA|NA
CASSQGRDPVIHYGYTF
TGCGCCAGCAGCCAAGGACGGGACCCCGTCATCCACTATGGCTACACCTTC
>TRBV28|TRBJ2-7|NA|NA
CASSLEPAPYEQYF
TGTGCCAGCAGTTTAGAACCCGCCCCCTACGAGCAGTACTTC
>TRBV30|TRBJ2-1|NA|NA
CAGSTGVNTWEGAEQFF
TGTGCCGGTTCGACAGGGGTAAATACGTGGGAGGGGGCTGAGCAGTTCTTC
>TRBV29-1|TRBJ2-5|TRBD1|NA
CSGGQGGVVQETQYF
TGCAGCGGGGGACAGGGTGGGGTGGTACAAGAGACCCAGTACTTC
>TRBV30|TRBJ1-1|NA|NA
CAWSIGPTEAFF
TGTGCCTGGAGTATAGGGCCCACTGAAGCTTTCTTT
>TRBV20-1|TRBJ2-1|NA|NA
CSASLDEQFF
TGCAGTGCTAGTCTCGATGAGCAGTTCTTC
>TRBV6-5|TRBJ2-5|NA|once
CASMTPGTLWETQYF
TGTGCCAGCATGACCCCCGGGACCCTCTGGGAGACCCAGTACTTC
>TRBV27|TRBJ2-1|NA|NA
CASKAGLYNEQFF
TGTGCCAGCAAGGCAGGGCTCTACAATGAGCAGTTCTTC
>TRBV6-4|TRBJ2-2|TRBD2|NA
CASSARTSGQTGELFF
TGTGCCAGCAGTGCCCGGACTAGCGGGCAAACCGGGGAGCTGTTTTTT
>TRBV7-9|TRBJ2-1|NA|NA
CASSLLFELVSEQFF
TGTGCCAGCAGCTTGCTGTTTGAACTAGTAAGTGAGCAGTTCTTC